The 2 T cell receptor beta chains below come from one sample, sequenced in a study of cytomegalovirus exposure and HLA in healthy donors. The PCR employed 60 Vbeta primers together with 13 Jbeta primers. Produced via immunoSEQ multiplex PCR; TCRdb's table is partial and in-frame only. The sample has under 150,000 clones, around 79% seen once; the top ten hold more than 0.95%. The specimen was PBMCs. The receptor source for this set is a young man in good health and CMV-seronegative.

The rearrangement links TRBV19 to TRBJ1-4, with 7 nucleotides matching TRBD1. Trimming at V came to 11 bases and at J to 3 bases, leaving 6 bases not matched to a gene. Germline V gene lookup returns CDR1 LNHDA and CDR2 SQIVND (reference sequence). CDR3 size: 13 residues. CDR3 sequence reads: CAVRGTANEKLFF. The CDR3 region has the DNA TGTGCCGTCAGGGGGACGGCTAATGAAAAACTGTTTTTT.

The DNA of the CDR3 is TGTGCCAGCAGTTTATCCCCTATGCGTGGCTACACCTTC. Protein product: CASSLSPMRGYTF. The rearrangement joins TRBV27 to TRBJ1-2, with D hard to call. The CDR3 is 13 amino acids. From germline, CDR1 is MNHEY and CDR2 SMNVEV (reference sequence). Trimming took off 0 bases at V and 7 bases at J, with 9 bases between the two ends.